This TCR beta chain originates from a study of T cells in tuberculosis. Study context: A South African cohort included IGRA-negative adolescents, latently infected IGRA-positive adolescents and adults with active tuberculosis. Within 7 days of starting treatment, or before, PBMC were stored.

Measured with immunoSEQ multiplex PCR; TCRdb has only the in-frame clones, and not every one. This table holds more than 20,000 clones, 70% to 90% found once. Germline V lookup: CDR1 SGHRS, CDR2 YFSETQ. The CDR3 runs 14 residues. V shed 4 bases and J 4 bases; nucleotides not matched to a gene: 6. Study results and caveats: Active tuberculosis cases were adults; controls were adolescents. Shorter CDR3-alpha in active tuberculosis partly drove smaller distances.

A remark on this clone: The antigen remains undetermined.

Stated time point: new active TB diagnosis, blood taken before or within 7 days of starting treatment. The chain joins TRBV5-1 to TRBJ2-7, with 9 bases fitting TRBD1. The receptor comes from an adult with tuberculosis. The material sequenced was PBMCs, taken at tuberculosis diagnosis. This CDR3 is CASSGQGNSYEQYF. Here the CDR3 DNA reads TGCGCCAGCAGCGGACAGGGGAATTCGTACGAGCAGTACTTC.